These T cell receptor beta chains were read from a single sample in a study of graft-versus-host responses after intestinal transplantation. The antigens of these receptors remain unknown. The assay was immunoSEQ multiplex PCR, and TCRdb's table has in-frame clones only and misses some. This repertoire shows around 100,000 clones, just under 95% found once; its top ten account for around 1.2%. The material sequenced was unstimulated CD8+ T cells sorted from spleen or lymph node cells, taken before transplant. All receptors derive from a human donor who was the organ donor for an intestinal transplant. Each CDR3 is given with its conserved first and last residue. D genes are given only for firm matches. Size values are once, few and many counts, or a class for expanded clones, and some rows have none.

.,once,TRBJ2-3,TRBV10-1,CASRPPGSPTDTQYF,TGCGCCAGCAGACCCCCAGGGTCGCCGACAGATACGCAGTATTTT
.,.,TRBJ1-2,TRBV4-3,CASSQDLTTVSYGYTF,TGCGCCAGCAGCCAAGATTTGACCACCGTGAGCTATGGCTACACCTTC
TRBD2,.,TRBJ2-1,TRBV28,CASSTWTSSYNEQFF,TGTGCCAGCAGTACCTGGACTAGCTCCTACAATGAGCAGTTCTTC
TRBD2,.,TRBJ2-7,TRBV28,CASSFSPGGDDRAYEQYF,TGTGCCAGCAGTTTTAGCCCGGGGGGGGACGATAGGGCCTACGAGCAGTACTTC
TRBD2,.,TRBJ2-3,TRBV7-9,CASSYSGATDTQYF,TGTGCCAGCAGCTATAGCGGGGCCACAGATACGCAGTATTTT
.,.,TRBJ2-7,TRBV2,CASSEGAMLEPGWGEQYF,TGTGCCAGCAGTGAAGGAGCGATGTTGGAGCCCGGATGGGGCGAGCAGTACTTC
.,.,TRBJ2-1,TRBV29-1,CSVEGRSSYNEQFF,TGCAGCGTTGAGGGGCGGAGCTCCTACAATGAGCAGTTCTTC
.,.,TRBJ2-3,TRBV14,CASSQDYRGFGTDTQYF,TGTGCCAGCAGCCAAGATTATCGGGGGTTCGGCACAGATACGCAGTATTTT
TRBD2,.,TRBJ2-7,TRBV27,CASRGGRPSYEQYF,TGTGCCAGCAGAGGCGGGAGGCCTTCCTACGAGCAGTACTTC
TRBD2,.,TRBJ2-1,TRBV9,CASSVVGGGSQNEQFF,TGTGCCAGCAGCGTAGTAGGAGGCGGGAGTCAGAATGAGCAGTTCTTC
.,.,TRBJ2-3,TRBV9,CASSVDGGTQYF,TGTGCCAGCAGCGTAGATGGGGGTACGCAGTATTTT
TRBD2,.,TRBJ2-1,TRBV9,CASSPSSGYLHNEQFF,TGTGCCAGCAGCCCCTCTAGCGGTTATCTTCACAATGAGCAGTTCTTC
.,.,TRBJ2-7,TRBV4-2,CASSQDANYEQYF,TGTGCCAGCAGCCAAGATGCCAACTACGAGCAGTACTTC
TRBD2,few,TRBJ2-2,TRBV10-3,CAAKAGVLDTGELFF,TGTGCCGCAAAGGCGGGGGTACTGGACACCGGGGAGCTGTTTTTT
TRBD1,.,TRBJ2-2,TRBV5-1,CASSRTGTGELFF,TGCGCCAGCAGCCGGACAGGTACCGGGGAGCTGTTTTTT
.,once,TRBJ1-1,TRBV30,CAWRTGGDEAFF,TGTGCCTGGAGGACTGGGGGAGATGAAGCTTTCTTT
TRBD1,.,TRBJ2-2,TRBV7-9,CASSPYRGPGTGELFF,TGTGCCAGCAGCCCCTACAGGGGGCCGGGCACCGGGGAGCTGTTTTTT
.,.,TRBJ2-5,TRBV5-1,CASSLFQKTETQYF,TGCGCGAGCAGCTTGTTCCAGAAGACTGAGACCCAGTACTTC
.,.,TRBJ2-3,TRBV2,CARGDTFTDTQYF,TGTGCCAGGGGGGACACTTTCACAGATACGCAGTATTTT
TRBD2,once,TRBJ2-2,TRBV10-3,CAISDRTSGNTGELFF,TGTGCCATCAGCGACCGAACTAGCGGGAACACCGGGGAGCTGTTTTTT
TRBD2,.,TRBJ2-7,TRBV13,CASSLAGGYSYEQYF,TGTGCCAGCAGCTTAGCGGGAGGGTACTCCTACGAGCAGTACTTC
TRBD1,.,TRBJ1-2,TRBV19,CASSKAGTAVYGYTF,TGTGCCAGTAGTAAAGCCGGGACAGCCGTCTATGGCTACACCTTC
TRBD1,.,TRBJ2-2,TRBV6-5,CASSYLWDRYPGELFF,TGTGCCAGCAGTTACTTGTGGGACAGGTACCCCGGGGAGCTGTTTTTT
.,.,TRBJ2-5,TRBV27,CASSLRWGVETQYF,TGTGCCAGCAGTTTACGATGGGGAGTTGAGACCCAGTACTTC
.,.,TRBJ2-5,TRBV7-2,CASNLGILRHRETQYF,TGTGCCAGCAACTTAGGAATATTAAGGCACAGAGAGACCCAGTACTTC
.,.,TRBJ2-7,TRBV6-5,CASSYSDNYEQYF,TGTGCCAGCAGTTACTCGGACAACTACGAGCAGTACTTC
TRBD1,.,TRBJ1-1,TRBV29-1,CSFLTGVNTEAFF,TGCAGCTTTTTGACAGGGGTGAACACTGAAGCTTTCTTT
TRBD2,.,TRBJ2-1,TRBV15,CATSGHGTSGRPYNEQFF,TGTGCCACCAGCGGCCATGGGACTAGCGGGAGACCCTACAATGAGCAGTTCTTC
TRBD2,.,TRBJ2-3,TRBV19,CANPNLWLAVTTDTQYF,TGTGCCAACCCCAATCTGTGGCTAGCGGTAACCACAGATACGCAGTATTTT
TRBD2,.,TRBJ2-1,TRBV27,CASSPELAGVLWEQFF,TGTGCCAGCAGCCCCGAACTAGCGGGAGTCCTTTGGGAGCAGTTCTTC
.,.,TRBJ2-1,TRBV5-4,CASSLEARGTYNEQFF,TGTGCCAGCAGCTTGGAGGCACGGGGAACCTACAATGAGCAGTTCTTC
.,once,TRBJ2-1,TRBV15,CATSEGQYNEQFF,TGTGCCACCAGCGAGGGACAATACAATGAGCAGTTCTTC
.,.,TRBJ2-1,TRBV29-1,CSVSWVSYNEQFF,TGCAGCGTCTCCTGGGTCTCCTACAATGAGCAGTTCTTC
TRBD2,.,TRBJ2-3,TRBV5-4,CASSLSGKGDTQYF,TGTGCCAGCAGCTTGAGCGGGAAAGGAGATACGCAGTATTTT
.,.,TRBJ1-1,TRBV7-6,CASSLAGQPDEAFF,TGTGCCAGCAGCTTAGCAGGACAACCCGATGAAGCTTTCTTT
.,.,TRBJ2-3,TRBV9,CASSFPGSGDTQYF,TGTGCCAGCAGCTTCCCTGGGAGCGGAGATACGCAGTATTTT
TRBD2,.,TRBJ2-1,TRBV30,CAWTGGSLSSYNEQFF,TGTGCCTGGACGGGCGGGAGCCTGAGCTCCTACAATGAGCAGTTCTTC
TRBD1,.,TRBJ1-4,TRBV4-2,CASSDRPNEKLFF,TGTGCCAGCTCGGACAGGCCGAATGAAAAACTGTTTTTT
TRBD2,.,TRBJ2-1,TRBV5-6,CASSPDSGKLQLF,TGTGCCAGCAGCCCGGATAGCGGGAAACTCCAACTCTTC
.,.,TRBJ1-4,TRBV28,CASSILGRSTNEKLFF,TGTGCCAGCTCTATCCTTGGGCGGAGTACTAATGAAAAACTGTTTTTT
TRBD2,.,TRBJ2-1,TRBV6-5,CASSLGLASNEQFF,TGTGCCAGCAGTTTGGGACTAGCGAGTAATGAGCAGTTCTTC
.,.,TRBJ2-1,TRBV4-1,CASSFLAGSYNEQFF,TGCGCCAGCAGCTTTTTGGCGGGCTCCTACAATGAGCAGTTCTTC
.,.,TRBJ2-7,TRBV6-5,CASSYPDEQYF,TGTGCCAGCAGTTACCCTGACGAGCAGTACTTC
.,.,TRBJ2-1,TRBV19,CASSIVVGGPYNEQFF,TGTGCCAGTAGTATAGTTGTCGGGGGGCCCTACAATGAGCAGTTCTTC
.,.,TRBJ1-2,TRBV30,CAWNPDSEGGYTF,TGTGCCTGGAACCCGGACAGTGAGGGCGGCTACACCTTC
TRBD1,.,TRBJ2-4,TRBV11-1,CASSSRDRVTQDIQYF,TGTGCCAGCAGCTCCCGGGACAGGGTCACTCAGGACATTCAGTACTTC
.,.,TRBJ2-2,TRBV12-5,CASGSPDKNTGELFF,TGTGCTAGTGGTTCCCCGGACAAGAACACCGGGGAGCTGTTTTTT
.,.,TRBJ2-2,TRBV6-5,CASRPWGTGELFF,TGTGCCAGCAGACCCTGGGGCACCGGGGAGCTGTTTTTT
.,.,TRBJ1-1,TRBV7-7,CASSLVDTEAFF,TGTGCCAGCAGCTTAGTAGATACTGAAGCTTTCTTT
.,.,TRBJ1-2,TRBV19,CASSILGGLQAYGYTF,TGTGCCAGTAGTATATTGGGGGGGCTTCAGGCCTATGGCTACACCTTC
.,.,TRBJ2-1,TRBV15,CATSRVSGNEQFF,TGTGCCACCAGCAGAGTGTCCGGGAATGAGCAGTTCTTC
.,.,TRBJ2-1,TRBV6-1,CASSISYNEQFF,TGTGCCAGCAGCATCTCCTACAATGAGCAGTTCTTC
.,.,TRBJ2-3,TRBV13,CASSLGTGGSPDTQYF,TGTGCCAGCAGCTTAGGGACAGGTGGTAGTCCAGATACGCAGTATTTT
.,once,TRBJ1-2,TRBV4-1,CASSQADWHGYTF,TGCGCCAGCAGCCAAGCCGATTGGCATGGCTACACCTTC
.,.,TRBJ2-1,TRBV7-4,CASSLDGGNNEQFF,TGTGCCAGCAGCTTAGACGGGGGAAACAATGAGCAGTTCTTC
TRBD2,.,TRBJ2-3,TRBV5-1,CASSFRSGGPDTQYF,TGCGCCAGCAGCTTCCGTTCGGGAGGGCCAGATACGCAGTATTTT
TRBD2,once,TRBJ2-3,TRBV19,CASSIRREVADTQYF,TGTGCCAGTAGTATAAGGCGGGAGGTTGCAGATACGCAGTATTTT
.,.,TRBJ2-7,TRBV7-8,CASSLVGAVIYEQYF,TGTGCCAGCAGCTTAGTTGGGGCAGTCATCTACGAGCAGTACTTC
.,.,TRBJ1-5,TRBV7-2,CASSLGFMSNQPQHF,TGTGCCAGCAGCTTAGGGTTTATGAGCAATCAGCCCCAGCATTTT